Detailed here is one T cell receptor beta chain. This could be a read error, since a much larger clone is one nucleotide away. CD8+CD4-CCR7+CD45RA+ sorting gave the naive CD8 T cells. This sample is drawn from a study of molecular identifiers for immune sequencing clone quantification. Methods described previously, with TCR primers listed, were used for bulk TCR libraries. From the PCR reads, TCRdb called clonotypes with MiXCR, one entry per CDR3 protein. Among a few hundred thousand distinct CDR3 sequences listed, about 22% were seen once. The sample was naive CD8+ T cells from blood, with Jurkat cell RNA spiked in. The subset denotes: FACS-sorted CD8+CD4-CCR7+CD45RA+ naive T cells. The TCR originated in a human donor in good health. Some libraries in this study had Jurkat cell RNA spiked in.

DNA of the CDR3: TGTGCCAGCAGCATAGGGGCAGGGTTTGCGGACACTGAAGCTTTCTTT. Translated, it gives CASSIGAGFADTEAFF. The V call is TRBV9, the J call TRBJ1-1; TRBD1 might be the D (5 bases). V lost 4 bases, J lost 3 bases, and 19 bases lay in between. The CDR3 has 16 amino acids. Germline loops: CDR1 SGDLS, CDR2 YYNGEE. Supplemented by reference TRBV9 and TRBJ1-1, the full variable domain reads DSGVTQTPKHLITATGQRVTLRCSPRSGDLSVYWYQQSLDQGLQFLIQYYNGEERAKGNILERFSAQQFPDLHSELNLSSLELGDSALYFCASSIGAGFADTEAFFGQGTRLTVV.